The rows below give T cell receptor beta chains drawn from one sample of a study of cytomegalovirus exposure and HLA in healthy donors. Sequencing was performed with immunoSEQ multiplex PCR; in TCRdb, only in-frame clones are kept and a portion is missing. The repertoire table contains 130,000 or so clones. Material: PBMCs. These receptors originate from a woman in her 40s in good health and CMV-seronegative. The CDR3 runs from the conserved cysteine through the conserved F or W. The order of the fields is J gene, V gene, D gene, CDR3 length, CDR3 protein, CDR3 DNA. The D gene is left open where the match is weak.

j_gene: TRBJ2-2; v_gene: TRBV2; d_gene: NA; len: 16; CDR3aa: CASSGGNPRGTGELFF; CDR3nt: TGTGCCAGCAGTGGAGGGAATCCCAGAGGGACCGGGGAGCTGTTTTTT
j_gene: TRBJ1-4; v_gene: TRBV5-6; d_gene: NA; len: 17; CDR3aa: CASSLRQAMSLNEKLFF; CDR3nt: TGTGCCAGCAGCTTGCGGCAGGCTATGTCTTTAAATGAAAAACTGTTTTTT
j_gene: TRBJ1-1; v_gene: TRBV21-1; d_gene: NA; len: 15; CDR3aa: CASSNQGGTRPEAFF; CDR3nt: TGTGCCAGCAGCAACCAGGGGGGCACCCGACCTGAAGCTTTCTTT
j_gene: TRBJ1-5; v_gene: TRBV11-3; d_gene: TRBD1; len: 18; CDR3aa: CASSLDMVFGQECQPQHF; CDR3nt: TGTGCCAGCAGCTTAGATATGGTATTTGGACAGGAATGTCAGCCCCAGCATTTT
j_gene: TRBJ1-1; v_gene: TRBV7-2; d_gene: NA; len: 15; CDR3aa: CASSRRGTLNTEAFF; CDR3nt: TGTGCCAGCAGCAGGCGGGGGACCCTGAACACTGAAGCTTTCTTT
j_gene: TRBJ2-7; v_gene: TRBV21-1; d_gene: NA; len: 13; CDR3aa: CASSLISPYEQYF; CDR3nt: TGTGCCAGCAGCTTAATATCTCCCTACGAGCAGTACTTC
j_gene: TRBJ1-4; v_gene: TRBV6-5; d_gene: NA; len: 12; CDR3aa: CASSRGGEKLFF; CDR3nt: TGTGCCAGCAGCCGGGGGGGTGAAAAACTGTTTTTT
j_gene: TRBJ2-5; v_gene: TRBV19; d_gene: TRBD1; len: 13; CDR3aa: CASSTGGVETQYF; CDR3nt: TGTGCCAGTTCGACAGGGGGAGTAGAGACCCAGTACTTC
j_gene: TRBJ1-2; v_gene: TRBV5-4; d_gene: NA; len: 15; CDR3aa: CASSAPPGADYGYTF; CDR3nt: TGTGCCAGCAGTGCTCCCCCGGGAGCAGACTATGGCTACACCTTC
j_gene: TRBJ1-3; v_gene: TRBV18; d_gene: NA; len: 15; CDR3aa: CASSPPTASGNTIYF; CDR3nt: TGTGCCAGCTCACCCCCGACAGCCTCGGGAAACACCATATATTTT
j_gene: TRBJ1-2; v_gene: TRBV19; d_gene: TRBD1; len: 11; CDR3aa: CASRQGNGYTF; CDR3nt: TGTGCCAGTAGACAGGGGAATGGCTACACCTTC
j_gene: TRBJ2-2; v_gene: TRBV9; d_gene: NA; len: 13; CDR3aa: CASSVEGHGELFF; CDR3nt: TGTGCCAGCAGCGTAGAAGGACACGGGGAGCTGTTTTTT
j_gene: TRBJ1-4; v_gene: TRBV2; d_gene: TRBD1; len: 13; CDR3aa: CASTRQGYEKLFF; CDR3nt: TGTGCCAGCACCCGACAGGGCTATGAAAAACTGTTTTTT
j_gene: TRBJ1-5; v_gene: TRBV4-3; d_gene: NA; len: 15; CDR3aa: CASSQGRGLDQPQHF; CDR3nt: TGCGCCAGCAGCCAAGGAAGGGGTTTGGATCAGCCCCAGCATTTT
j_gene: TRBJ2-1; v_gene: TRBV4-3; d_gene: TRBD2; len: 15; CDR3aa: CASSQPAGGGNEQFF; CDR3nt: TGCGCCAGCAGCCAACCAGCGGGGGGGGGCAATGAGCAGTTCTTC
j_gene: TRBJ2-1; v_gene: TRBV6-5; d_gene: NA; len: 14; CDR3aa: CASSTGTNRNEQFF; CDR3nt: TGTGCCAGCAGCACCGGGACAAACAGGAATGAGCAGTTCTTC
j_gene: TRBJ1-1; v_gene: TRBV4-3; d_gene: NA; len: 15; CDR3aa: CASSQGMSTNTEAFF; CDR3nt: TGCGCCAGCAGCCAAGGAATGTCCACAAACACTGAAGCTTTCTTT
j_gene: TRBJ2-7; v_gene: TRBV19; d_gene: TRBD1; len: 15; CDR3aa: CASSSTGTGDYEQYF; CDR3nt: TGTGCCAGTAGTTCGACCGGGACAGGAGACTACGAGCAGTACTTC
j_gene: TRBJ1-1; v_gene: TRBV6-5; d_gene: TRBD1; len: 15; CDR3aa: CASSRPGQGNTEAFF; CDR3nt: TGTGCCAGCAGTCGGCCCGGACAGGGGAACACTGAAGCTTTCTTT
j_gene: TRBJ1-1; v_gene: TRBV11-2; d_gene: NA; len: 15; CDR3aa: CASSLSDSLNTEAFF; CDR3nt: TGTGCCAGCAGCTTGTCGGACAGTCTGAACACTGAAGCTTTCTTT
j_gene: TRBJ2-4; v_gene: TRBV15; d_gene: TRBD2; len: 16; CDR3aa: CATSEGTSGGENIQYF; CDR3nt: TGTGCCACCAGCGAGGGGACTAGCGGGGGGGAAAACATTCAGTACTTC
j_gene: TRBJ2-5; v_gene: TRBV4-2; d_gene: NA; len: 15; CDR3aa: CASSRTPTSQETQYF; CDR3nt: TGTGCCAGCAGCCGAACTCCGACTAGCCAAGAGACCCAGTACTTC
j_gene: TRBJ2-1; v_gene: TRBV11-3; d_gene: TRBD1; len: 16; CDR3aa: CASSLKTGSSYNEQFF; CDR3nt: TGTGCCAGCAGCTTGAAGACAGGGAGCTCCTACAATGAGCAGTTCTTC
j_gene: TRBJ2-5; v_gene: TRBV19; d_gene: TRBD2; len: 14; CDR3aa: CASSNIAGGTPRDF; CDR3nt: TGTGCCAGTAGTAATATAGCGGGGGGGACTCCCCGGGACTTC
j_gene: TRBJ2-7; v_gene: TRBV5-1; d_gene: NA; len: 11; CDR3aa: CASSSKYEQYF; CDR3nt: TGCGCCAGCAGCTCCAAATACGAGCAGTACTTC
j_gene: TRBJ1-6; v_gene: TRBV5-1; d_gene: TRBD1; len: 15; CDR3aa: CASSLSTGGNSPLHF; CDR3nt: TGCGCCAGCAGCTTGTCTACAGGGGGAAATTCACCCCTCCACTTT
j_gene: TRBJ1-5; v_gene: TRBV19; d_gene: NA; len: 14; CDR3aa: CASSTWTDLEPQHF; CDR3nt: TGTGCCAGTAGTACTTGGACGGACTTGGAGCCCCAGCATTTT
j_gene: TRBJ2-7; v_gene: TRBV7-6; d_gene: TRBD2; len: 14; CDR3aa: CASSLAGGTYEQYF; CDR3nt: TGTGCCAGCAGCTTAGCGGGGGGGACCTACGAGCAGTACTTC
j_gene: TRBJ2-1; v_gene: TRBV7-2; d_gene: TRBD2; len: 14; CDR3aa: CASSPQGTSNEQFF; CDR3nt: TGTGCCAGCAGCCCCCAGGGGACTAGCAATGAGCAGTTCTTC
j_gene: TRBJ2-3; v_gene: TRBV10-3; d_gene: TRBD2; len: 17; CDR3aa: CAISESGTSPDTDTQYF; CDR3nt: TGTGCCATCAGTGAGTCTGGGACTAGCCCTGACACAGATACGCAGTATTTT
j_gene: TRBJ2-2; v_gene: TRBV5-1; d_gene: NA; len: 14; CDR3aa: CASSLPGNTGELFF; CDR3nt: TGCGCCAGCAGCTTGCCCGGGAACACCGGGGAGCTGTTTTTT
j_gene: TRBJ2-3; v_gene: TRBV11-2; d_gene: NA; len: 15; CDR3aa: CASSLVSGFADTQYF; CDR3nt: TGTGCCAGCAGCTTAGTGAGCGGGTTCGCAGATACGCAGTATTTT
j_gene: TRBJ1-4; v_gene: TRBV2; d_gene: NA; len: 16; CDR3aa: CASSSPSGATNEKLFF; CDR3nt: TGTGCCAGCAGCTCCCCTTCAGGGGCGACTAATGAAAAACTGTTTTTT
j_gene: TRBJ1-5; v_gene: TRBV7-2; d_gene: NA; len: 13; CDR3aa: CASSLGVNQPQHF; CDR3nt: TGTGCCAGCAGCTTAGGAGTCAATCAGCCCCAGCATTTT
j_gene: TRBJ1-1; v_gene: TRBV6-5; d_gene: NA; len: 14; CDR3aa: CASSYSTARTEAFF; CDR3nt: TGTGCCAGCAGTTACTCTACCGCGAGGACTGAAGCTTTCTTT
j_gene: TRBJ2-7; v_gene: TRBV4-2; d_gene: NA; len: 15; CDR3aa: CASSQVRGRSYEQYF; CDR3nt: TGTGCCAGCAGCCAAGTTAGGGGTCGCTCCTACGAGCAGTACTTC
j_gene: TRBJ1-4; v_gene: TRBV5-8; d_gene: TRBD1; len: 14; CDR3aa: CARATGGPYEKLFF; CDR3nt: TGTGCCAGAGCGACAGGGGGCCCGTATGAAAAACTGTTTTTT
j_gene: TRBJ1-5; v_gene: TRBV28; d_gene: TRBD1; len: 16; CDR3aa: CASSLPRTGGNQPQHF; CDR3nt: TGTGCCAGCAGTTTGCCGCGGACAGGTGGCAATCAGCCCCAGCATTTT
j_gene: TRBJ1-2; v_gene: TRBV19; d_gene: TRBD1; len: 18; CDR3aa: CASSPNRATGATYYGYTF; CDR3nt: TGTGCCAGTAGTCCTAACCGAGCGACAGGGGCAACGTACTATGGCTACACCTTC
j_gene: TRBJ2-7; v_gene: TRBV9; d_gene: NA; len: 17; CDR3aa: CASSAKPGGTEPYEQYF; CDR3nt: TGTGCCAGCAGCGCAAAACCTGGGGGGACAGAGCCCTACGAGCAGTACTTC
j_gene: TRBJ2-1; v_gene: TRBV5-1; d_gene: TRBD2; len: 14; CDR3aa: CASSLAGGPDEQFF; CDR3nt: TGCGCCAGCAGCCTAGCGGGGGGGCCGGATGAGCAGTTCTTC
j_gene: TRBJ2-1; v_gene: TRBV12-5; d_gene: NA; len: 13; CDR3aa: CASGHLGGIEQFF; CDR3nt: TGTGCTAGTGGCCACCTCGGGGGTATCGAGCAGTTCTTC
j_gene: TRBJ1-2; v_gene: TRBV5-1; d_gene: TRBD1; len: 19; CDR3aa: CASSLAGTGADSANYGYTF; CDR3nt: TGCGCCAGCAGCTTGGCCGGGACAGGGGCCGATTCAGCTAACTATGGCTACACCTTC
j_gene: TRBJ1-2; v_gene: TRBV5-8; d_gene: NA; len: 15; CDR3aa: CASSLQALLVYGYTF; CDR3nt: TGTGCCAGCAGCTTACAGGCACTACTCGTCTATGGCTACACCTTC
j_gene: TRBJ2-5; v_gene: TRBV7-2; d_gene: NA; len: 15; CDR3aa: CASSLGPGEQETQYF; CDR3nt: TGTGCCAGCAGCCTAGGGCCGGGGGAGCAAGAGACCCAGTACTTC
j_gene: TRBJ1-1; v_gene: TRBV5-1; d_gene: NA; len: 14; CDR3aa: CASSLTTANTEAFF; CDR3nt: TGCGCCAGCAGCTTAACTACGGCGAACACTGAAGCTTTCTTT
j_gene: TRBJ1-4; v_gene: TRBV4-1; d_gene: TRBD1; len: 15; CDR3aa: CASSQARGTNEKLFF; CDR3nt: TGCGCCAGCAGCCAGGCCAGGGGGACTAATGAAAAACTGTTTTTT
j_gene: TRBJ1-6; v_gene: TRBV5-6; d_gene: TRBD1; len: 14; CDR3aa: CASSKTGGNSPLHF; CDR3nt: TGTGCCAGCAGCAAAACAGGGGGTAATTCACCCCTCCACTTT
j_gene: TRBJ2-3; v_gene: TRBV6-5; d_gene: NA; len: 15; CDR3aa: CASSIDRGLTDTQYF; CDR3nt: TGTGCCAGCAGTATAGACAGGGGACTAACAGATACGCAGTATTTT
j_gene: TRBJ2-2; v_gene: TRBV5-1; d_gene: NA; len: 13; CDR3aa: CASSFRNTGELFF; CDR3nt: TGCGCCAGCAGCTTCAGAAACACCGGGGAGCTGTTTTTT
j_gene: TRBJ1-5; v_gene: TRBV9; d_gene: NA; len: 15; CDR3aa: CASSLSGHGNQPQHF; CDR3nt: TGTGCCAGCAGCCTTTCGGGACACGGCAATCAGCCCCAGCATTTT
j_gene: TRBJ2-3; v_gene: TRBV5-4; d_gene: NA; len: 13; CDR3aa: CASSINRADTQYF; CDR3nt: TGTGCCAGCAGCATTAACAGGGCAGATACGCAGTATTTT
j_gene: TRBJ2-3; v_gene: TRBV1; d_gene: NA; len: 17; CDR3aa: CTSSHSPGLDCTDTQYF; CDR3nt: TGCACCAGCAGCCACTCGCCGGGACTGGATTGCACAGATACGCAGTATTTT
j_gene: TRBJ2-5; v_gene: TRBV7-2; d_gene: TRBD2; len: 16; CDR3aa: CASSLLAGHSQETQYF; CDR3nt: TGTGCCAGCAGCTTACTAGCGGGACATTCCCAAGAGACCCAGTACTTC
j_gene: TRBJ1-5; v_gene: TRBV19; d_gene: NA; len: 14; CDR3aa: CASRIDRNNQPQHF; CDR3nt: TGTGCCAGTAGAATTGACAGAAACAATCAGCCCCAGCATTTT
j_gene: TRBJ2-5; v_gene: TRBV7-6; d_gene: NA; len: 14; CDR3aa: CASSQDTTQETQYF; CDR3nt: TGTGCCAGCAGCCAGGACACTACCCAAGAGACCCAGTACTTC
j_gene: TRBJ2-3; v_gene: TRBV27; d_gene: NA; len: 16; CDR3aa: CASSSLGRGQGNTQYF; CDR3nt: TGTGCCAGCAGTTCCTTAGGGCGGGGGCAAGGGAATACGCAGTATTTT
j_gene: TRBJ1-4; v_gene: TRBV6-6; d_gene: NA; len: 15; CDR3aa: CASSYSGEVNEKLFF; CDR3nt: TGTGCCAGCAGTTACTCAGGGGAGGTTAATGAAAAACTGTTTTTT
j_gene: TRBJ1-1; v_gene: TRBV4-2; d_gene: NA; len: 15; CDR3aa: CASSQVASQAYEAFF; CDR3nt: TGTGCCAGCAGCCAAGTTGCCTCCCAGGCGTATGAAGCTTTCTTT
j_gene: TRBJ1-5; v_gene: TRBV7-8; d_gene: TRBD1; len: 16; CDR3aa: CASSQKRTGIGQPQHF; CDR3nt: TGTGCCAGCAGCCAAAAGCGGACAGGGATAGGTCAGCCCCAGCATTTT